This T cell receptor beta chain was identified during a study of OX40 agonist ivuxolimab in advanced cancers. Study information: Age averaged around 59 years (range 23 to 79), and 82.7% were male. Three patients, one with hepatocellular carcinoma and two with cutaneous melanoma, achieved partial responses. Study-wide findings and caveats: The average count of expanded clones was higher among CD8+ T cells than among CD4+.

The CDR3 consists of 14 residues. Germline V gene data show CDR1 as LGHNA and CDR2 as YSLEER. V was clipped by 4 bases and J by 6 bases, with 12 bases between them. Autoimmune disease history or systemic immunosuppression barred patients. Concerning this clone itself: What it binds is unknown.

The assay was immunoSEQ multiplex PCR, and TCRdb's table has in-frame clones only and misses some. The repertoire holds 85,000 to 100,000 clones, with more than 85% as singletons. This chain uses TRBV4-3 with TRBJ2-2; maybe TRBD2 (5 bases). The sequence derives from an adult with an advanced solid tumor such as melanoma, head and neck, liver or kidney cancer. Here the sequenced sample was CD4+ or CD8+ T cells sorted from blood, taken in a trial of the OX40 agonist ivuxolimab. The CDR3 DNA is TGCGCCAGCAGCCTCCCCACTAGACCCGGGGAGCTGTTTTTT. It yields the protein CASSLPTRPGELFF.